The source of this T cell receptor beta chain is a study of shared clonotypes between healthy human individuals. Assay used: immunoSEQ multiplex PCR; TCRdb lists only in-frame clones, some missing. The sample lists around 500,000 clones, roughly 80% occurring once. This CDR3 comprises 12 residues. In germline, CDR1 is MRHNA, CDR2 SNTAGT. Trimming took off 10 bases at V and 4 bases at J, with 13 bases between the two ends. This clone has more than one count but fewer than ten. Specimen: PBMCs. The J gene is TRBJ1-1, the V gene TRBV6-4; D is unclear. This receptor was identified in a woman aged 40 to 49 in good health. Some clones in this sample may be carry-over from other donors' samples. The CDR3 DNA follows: TGTGCCATCCCTGACAAATTCACTGAAGCTTTCTTT. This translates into CAIPDKFTEAFF.